One and the same sample provided the 4 T cell receptor beta chains below, sequenced in a study of technical replicates of blood from a handful of donors. Clones were read by immunoSEQ multiplex PCR, and TCRdb kept only the in-frame ones, dropping some. Of under 90,000 clones listed, 85% to 95% are singletons. Input material: T cells isolated from PBMCs. The receptor source for this set is a human donor in good health.

The chain links TRBV18 to TRBJ1-4; D call uncertain. V lost 2 bases and J 12 bases, leaving 13 bases between the germline ends. Looked up from germline, CDR1 is KGHSH and CDR2 is LQKENI. This CDR3 comprises 13 residues. CDR3 region: CASSPRQTEELFF. The CDR3 DNA follows: TGTGCCAGCTCACCAAGGCAAACGGAGGAACTGTTTTTT.

The V gene is TRBV5-1, the J gene TRBJ2-5; 9 bases map to TRBD2. This CDR3 region has 16 residues. Germline CDR1 and CDR2: SGHRS and YFSETQ. V shed 3 bases, J shed 2 bases, and the junction held 8 bases outside the gene matches. CDR3 bases: TGCGCCAGCAGCTCGATGCAGACTAGCGGACAAGAGACCCAGTACTTC. The encoded protein is CASSSMQTSGQETQYF.

In its sample, this clone was seen once. V usage is TRBV5-4 and J usage is TRBJ2-5; 13 positions agree with TRBD2. The J segment lost 2 bases and the V segment lost 5 bases, leaving 12 bases of the junction unmatched. Germline CDR1 and CDR2: SGHNT and YYREEE (reference sequence). This CDR3 comprises 18 residues. The CDR3 DNA reads as TGTGCCAGCAGGCGGGACGGCGGACTAGCGGGAGCTCAAGAGACCCAGTACTTC. It translates to CASRRDGGLAGAQETQYF.

The J gene is TRBJ1-2, the V gene TRBV12-5; D is unclear. The CDR3 extends over 13 amino acids. Per germline, CDR1 LGHNT and CDR2 FRNRAP. Trimming took off 3 bases at V and 0 bases at J, with 5 bases between the two ends. In nucleotides, the CDR3 is TGTGCTAGTGGTTTCAACACTAACTATGGCTACACCTTC. Translating it yields CASGFNTNYGYTF.